This is a list of T cell receptor beta chains from one sample in a study of control samples from healthy donors and cancer patients. Libraries were prepared by immunoSEQ multiplex PCR; TCRdb keeps only in-frame clonotypes and omits some of them. Of approximately 90,000 clones in the sample, approximately 84% were seen once. The sequencing input was PBMCs. The source of these receptors is a man aged 65 to 85 with lung cancer. Each CDR3 is given with its conserved first and last residue. Each record gives: V gene, J gene, clone size, D gene, CDR3 protein, CDR3 DNA. The D gene is left open where the match is weak. Rows may omit the clone size; those that give it use once, few, many or a size class.

>TRBV7-9|TRBJ1-2|.|TRBD1
CASSFRPGTGNYGYTF
TGTGCCAGCAGCTTTCGTCCCGGGACAGGGAACTATGGCTACACCTTC
>TRBV11-2|TRBJ1-1|.|TRBD1
CASSLVRTGIGEAFF
TGTGCCAGCAGCTTAGTCAGGACAGGAATAGGGGAAGCTTTCTTT
>TRBV15|TRBJ2-7|.|.
CATSRVTESGEQYF
TGTGCCACCAGCAGAGTGACGGAATCGGGCGAGCAGTACTTC
>TRBV19|TRBJ2-7|.|.
CASKPRPAFSYEQYF
TGTGCCAGTAAGCCGAGGCCCGCGTTCTCCTACGAGCAGTACTTC
>TRBV6-5|TRBJ1-6|.|.
CASRRDSPLHF
TGTGCCAGCAGGAGGGATTCACCCCTCCACTTT
>TRBV2|TRBJ1-2|.|.
CASSPGGYGYTF
TGTGCCAGCAGCCCGGGAGGCTATGGCTACACCTTC
>TRBV4-1|TRBJ1-2|.|.
CASSQDPASQNGYTF
TGCGCCAGCAGCCAAGATCCGGCCAGCCAGAACGGCTACACCTTC
>TRBV28|TRBJ1-5|.|TRBD1
CASTSHGQGNQPQHF
TGTGCCAGCACCTCTCACGGACAGGGGAATCAGCCCCAGCATTTT
>TRBV7-2|TRBJ2-3|.|.
CASSLLGAGSTDTQYF
TGTGCCAGCAGCTTACTAGGCGCCGGTAGCACAGATACGCAGTATTTT
>TRBV2|TRBJ2-7|.|TRBD1
CASSPATTGGVWEQYF
TGTGCCAGCAGCCCTGCGACGACAGGGGGTGTGTGGGAGCAGTACTTC
>TRBV4-1|TRBJ1-2|.|.
CASSQDLSIQPRGYTF
TGCGCCAGCAGCCAAGATTTGAGTATACAGCCTAGAGGCTACACCTTC
>TRBV2|TRBJ1-1|.|.
CASSADRETEAFF
TGTGCCAGCAGTGCCGACAGAGAGACTGAAGCTTTCTTT
>TRBV7-2|TRBJ2-7|few|TRBD2
CASSFGGAYEQYF
TGTGCCAGCAGCTTCGGGGGGGCCTACGAGCAGTACTTC
>TRBV10-3|TRBJ1-1|.|TRBD1
CAISTGQGPREAFF
TGTGCCATCAGCACCGGACAGGGCCCTCGTGAAGCTTTCTTT
>TRBV6-1|TRBJ1-1|.|.
CASSEDGGRGTEAFF
TGTGCCAGCAGTGAAGATGGGGGGCGCGGCACTGAAGCTTTCTTT
>TRBV20-1|TRBJ2-4|.|.
CSATEPRDGKNIQYF
TGCAGTGCTACTGAGCCCCGGGACGGGAAAAACATTCAGTACTTC
>TRBV2|TRBJ1-3|.|.
CASSPDFSGNTIYF
TGTGCCAGCAGTCCAGATTTCTCTGGAAACACCATATATTTT
>TRBV27|TRBJ1-3|.|.
CASRSPPRGVAGNTIYF
TGTGCCAGCAGATCCCCCCCAAGGGGGGTTGCTGGAAACACCATATATTTT
>TRBV5-1|TRBJ2-5|once|.
CASNPNQETQYF
TGCGCCAGCAATCCGAACCAAGAGACCCAGTACTTC
>TRBV5-1|TRBJ2-1|.|TRBD1
CASSADRAASNEQFF
TGCGCCAGCAGCGCGGACAGGGCGGCCAGCAATGAGCAGTTCTTC
>TRBV10-2|TRBJ1-1|.|.
CASSATLQGSTEAFF
TGCGCCAGCAGTGCAACATTACAGGGATCCACTGAAGCTTTCTTT
>TRBV7-9|TRBJ2-7|.|.
CASSHPNDRSGEQYF
TGTGCCAGCAGCCACCCCAATGACAGGAGTGGGGAGCAGTACTTC
>TRBV19|TRBJ1-1|.|.
CASTKQQYTEAFF
TGTGCCAGTACCAAACAACAGTACACTGAAGCTTTCTTT
>TRBV28|TRBJ1-1|once|.
CASTGSSEGDTEAFF
TGTGCCAGCACCGGGTCCTCCGAAGGGGACACTGAAGCTTTCTTT
>TRBV5-8|TRBJ1-2|.|.
CASSSGLDFDYGYTF
TGTGCCAGCAGCTCCGGCCTCGACTTCGACTATGGCTACACCTTC
>TRBV7-8|TRBJ2-5|.|.
CASSLQGLQETQYF
TGTGCCAGCAGCCTACAGGGACTTCAAGAGACCCAGTACTTC
>TRBV7-8|TRBJ1-2|.|.
CASSPSVYGYTF
TGTGCCAGCAGCCCCTCTGTCTATGGCTACACCTTC
>TRBV18|TRBJ2-2|.|.
CASSRTDPATGELFF
TGTGCCAGCTCCCGGACAGACCCTGCAACCGGGGAGCTGTTTTTT
>TRBV30|TRBJ2-2|.|TRBD2
CAWNSGGALFNTGELFF
TGTGCCTGGAATAGCGGGGGGGCCCTTTTTAACACCGGGGAGCTGTTTTTT
>TRBV2|TRBJ2-6|.|.
CASNSGANVLTF
TGTGCCAGCAATTCTGGGGCCAACGTCCTGACTTTC
>TRBV5-4|TRBJ1-4|.|.
CASRPRPADEKLFF
TGTGCCAGCAGGCCCCGGCCCGCGGATGAAAAACTGTTTTTT
>TRBV6-1|TRBJ1-2|.|.
CASSESGTGNYGYTF
TGTGCCAGCAGTGAATCAGGGACGGGTAACTATGGCTACACCTTC
>TRBV27|TRBJ1-6|.|.
CASSLRQGTTPLHF
TGTGCCAGCAGTTTAAGGCAGGGGACGACACCCCTCCACTTT
>TRBV3-1/TRBV3-2|TRBJ2-2|.|.
CASSHDPPGTGELFF
TGTGCCAGCAGCCATGACCCGCCGGGCACCGGGGAGCTGTTTTTT
>TRBV5-1|TRBJ2-1|.|.
CASSRGSNEQFF
TGCGCCAGCAGCCGGGGGTCGAATGAGCAGTTCTTC
>TRBV7-8|TRBJ2-1|.|TRBD2
CASSLGRGGRNEQFF
TGTGCCAGCAGCTTAGGGCGGGGGGGCAGGAATGAGCAGTTCTTC
>TRBV19|TRBJ2-5|.|TRBD1
CASSVTGGRETQYF
TGTGCCAGTAGCGTTACAGGGGGCCGAGAGACCCAGTACTTC
>TRBV19|TRBJ1-2|.|.
CASRQAGGAYGYTF
TGTGCCAGTCGCCAGGCGGGGGGCGCCTATGGCTACACCTTC
>TRBV7-2|TRBJ2-1|.|TRBD1
CASSLATGTGNNEQFF
TGTGCCAGCAGCTTAGCTACCGGGACAGGGAACAATGAGCAGTTCTTC
>TRBV9|TRBJ1-2|.|.
CASSVADTNYGYTF
TGTGCCAGCAGCGTCGCAGATACTAACTATGGCTACACCTTC
>TRBV19|TRBJ2-3|.|TRBD1
CASSIEGTGGATDTQYF
TGTGCCAGTAGTATAGAAGGGACAGGGGGCGCGACAGATACGCAGTATTTT
>TRBV7-9|TRBJ2-5|.|TRBD2
CASSLPGLAGGLGTQYF
TGTGCCAGCAGCCTCCCGGGACTAGCGGGGGGGCTTGGGACCCAGTACTTC